This is a list of T cell receptor beta chains from one sample in a study of blood T cell repertoires in COVID-19. Repertoires were generated with immunoSEQ multiplex PCR, while TCRdb's copy carries only in-frame clones and drops some. The data hold some 67,000 clones, with roughly 85% observed a single time. What was sequenced was peripheral blood. The receptors come from an elderly woman with acute or convalescent COVID-19. Each CDR3 is given with its conserved first and last residue. The D gene is left open where the match is weak. The size field is filled for only some rows; it gives once, few, many or a size class.

V: TRBV19
size: .
J: TRBJ1-4
D: .
DNA: TGTGCCAGTAGTCCAGAGGGCCGTGGCCGGCCTAATGAAAAACTGTTTTTT
CDR3: CASSPEGRGRPNEKLFF

V: TRBV5-1
size: .
J: TRBJ1-1
D: .
DNA: TGCGCCAGCAGCTTGGTACAGCAGAACACTGAAGCTTTCTTT
CDR3: CASSLVQQNTEAFF

V: TRBV4-2
size: .
J: TRBJ1-4
D: .
DNA: TGTGCCAGCAGCCAAGTTTCAGGGTTGAGTAATGAAAAACTGTTTTTT
CDR3: CASSQVSGLSNEKLFF

V: TRBV11-2
size: .
J: TRBJ1-1
D: .
DNA: TGTGCCAGCAGCTTCAGGGCCCCCGACACTGAAGCTTTCTTT
CDR3: CASSFRAPDTEAFF

V: TRBV2
size: .
J: TRBJ1-2
D: .
DNA: TGTGCCAGCAGTACAGGGCCTCTATTGGATGGCTACACCTTC
CDR3: CASSTGPLLDGYTF

V: TRBV11-1
size: .
J: TRBJ1-1
D: .
DNA: TGTGCCAGCAGCTTGCAGGGAAGCATGAACACTGAAGCTTTCTTT
CDR3: CASSLQGSMNTEAFF

V: TRBV5-1
size: .
J: TRBJ1-5
D: TRBD1
DNA: TGCGCCAGCAGCTTTGGTACAGGGGATCAGCCCCAGCATTTT
CDR3: CASSFGTGDQPQHF

V: TRBV3-1/TRBV3-2
size: few
J: TRBJ2-1
D: TRBD2
DNA: TGTGCCAGCATCCGTAGCGGGGGCCATGAGCAGTTCTTC
CDR3: CASIRSGGHEQFF

V: TRBV18
size: .
J: TRBJ1-1
D: .
DNA: TGTGCCAGCTCACCACCCTCAGGCAGCAGGAACGCTGAAGCTTTCTTT
CDR3: CASSPPSGSRNAEAFF

V: TRBV3-1/TRBV3-2
size: .
J: TRBJ2-7
D: TRBD1
DNA: TGTGCCAGCAGCCTCGGACAGGGACAAAGCTACGAGCAGTACTTC
CDR3: CASSLGQGQSYEQYF

V: TRBV5-1
size: .
J: TRBJ2-7
D: .
DNA: TGCGCCAGCAGCTTGGATCAGGGCGAGCAGTACTTC
CDR3: CASSLDQGEQYF

V: TRBV5-1
size: .
J: TRBJ1-2
D: .
DNA: TGCGCCAGCAGCCCGCAAGGGGGGGTGACCGGCTACACCTTC
CDR3: CASSPQGGVTGYTF

V: TRBV7-8
size: .
J: TRBJ2-1
D: .
DNA: TGTGCCAGCAAGGTAGCTGGCGGTTTTCATGAGCAGTTCTTC
CDR3: CASKVAGGFHEQFF

V: TRBV3-1/TRBV3-2
size: .
J: TRBJ2-3
D: .
DNA: TGTGCCAGCAGCTCGTCCGGGACTTACACAGATACGCAGTATTTT
CDR3: CASSSSGTYTDTQYF

V: TRBV5-1
size: .
J: TRBJ1-4
D: .
DNA: TGCGCCAGCAGCCCGGGCGGGGGAACTAATGAAAAACTGTTTTTT
CDR3: CASSPGGGTNEKLFF

V: TRBV24-1
size: .
J: TRBJ2-1
D: .
DNA: TGTGCCACCAGTGATTGGGTGGGCGACAGCTCCTACAATGAGCAGTTCTTC
CDR3: CATSDWVGDSSYNEQFF

V: TRBV5-1
size: .
J: TRBJ1-2
D: .
DNA: TGCGCCAGCAGCACTCAACCGGGAGGAACTGGTGGCTACACCTTC
CDR3: CASSTQPGGTGGYTF

V: TRBV7-8
size: .
J: TRBJ2-1
D: TRBD2
DNA: TGTGCCAGCAGACGAGCGGGGGGGTCCTACAATGAGCAGTTCTTC
CDR3: CASRRAGGSYNEQFF

V: TRBV4-1
size: .
J: TRBJ1-1
D: .
DNA: TGCGCCAGCAGCCAAGTATTGAGGGCTGACGGCACTGAAGCTTTCTTT
CDR3: CASSQVLRADGTEAFF

V: TRBV28
size: .
J: TRBJ1-1
D: .
DNA: TGTGCCAGCAGTTTACCGGGAAGCCGAGCTTTCTTT
CDR3: CASSLPGSRAFF

V: TRBV28
size: .
J: TRBJ1-2
D: TRBD1
DNA: TGTGCCAGCAGTTTAGACAGGGTAACCTATGGCTACACCTTC
CDR3: CASSLDRVTYGYTF

V: TRBV28
size: .
J: TRBJ2-7
D: .
DNA: TGTGCCAGCGAAGGGGCCTCTACCTACGAGCAGTACTTC
CDR3: CASEGASTYEQYF

V: TRBV5-1
size: .
J: TRBJ2-7
D: TRBD2
DNA: TGCGCCAGCAGCAGTAGCGGGGGGGTTTACGAGCAGTACTTC
CDR3: CASSSSGGVYEQYF

V: TRBV29-1
size: few
J: TRBJ1-1
D: .
DNA: TGCAGCGTTAAAGAGAGTACTGAAGCTTTCTTT
CDR3: CSVKESTEAFF

V: TRBV9
size: .
J: TRBJ2-3
D: .
DNA: TGTGCCAGCAGCCCCCGCCGGGGGAGGTTGGATACGCAGTATTTT
CDR3: CASSPRRGRLDTQYF

V: TRBV14
size: once
J: TRBJ2-5
D: .
DNA: TGTGCCAGCAGCCAAGCGGAGACCCAGTACTTC
CDR3: CASSQAETQYF

V: TRBV29-1
size: .
J: TRBJ2-7
D: TRBD2
DNA: TGCAGCGTTGGGCAAGGCGCGGGAGTCGAGCAGTACTTC
CDR3: CSVGQGAGVEQYF

V: TRBV28
size: .
J: TRBJ1-6
D: TRBD1
DNA: TGTGCCAGCAGTTCAACCACTCAGGGGGCTAATCGAGTTTCACCCCTCCACTTT
CDR3: CASSSTTQGANRVSPLHF

V: TRBV6-5
size: few
J: TRBJ2-5
D: .
DNA: TGTGCCAGCAGCCCAGCAGGGGCGTACCAAGAGACCCAGTACTTC
CDR3: CASSPAGAYQETQYF

V: TRBV11-2
size: .
J: TRBJ2-7
D: TRBD1
DNA: TGTGCCAGCAGCTTAATAGGGACAGCTTCCTACGAGCAGTACTTC
CDR3: CASSLIGTASYEQYF

V: TRBV18
size: .
J: TRBJ2-7
D: TRBD2
DNA: TGTGCCAGCTCACGGGGGGGGGTAGACTCCTACGAGCAGTACTTC
CDR3: CASSRGGVDSYEQYF

V: TRBV10-3
size: .
J: TRBJ2-7
D: .
DNA: TGTGCCATCAGTGAACAGGAAACAGCCTACGAGCAGTACTTC
CDR3: CAISEQETAYEQYF

V: TRBV28
size: .
J: TRBJ2-6
D: .
DNA: TGTGCCAGCAGTTTAGAGGGGGCTGGGGCCAACGTCCTGACTTTC
CDR3: CASSLEGAGANVLTF

V: TRBV7-2
size: once
J: TRBJ2-1
D: TRBD2
DNA: TGTGCCAGCAGCTTAGGACTAGCGGGGGACAATGAGCAGTTCTTC
CDR3: CASSLGLAGDNEQFF

V: TRBV6-6
size: .
J: TRBJ1-4
D: TRBD1
DNA: TGTGCCAGCAGTCCGCGGACAGGAACGTCTGGTTTCCTGACCCTGTTTTTT
CDR3: CASSPRTGTSGFLTLFF

V: TRBV7-6
size: .
J: TRBJ2-5
D: TRBD1
DNA: TGTGCCAGCAGCTTAGTCGCACAGGGGGAAGAGACCCAGTACTTC
CDR3: CASSLVAQGEETQYF

V: TRBV18
size: .
J: TRBJ1-1
D: TRBD1
DNA: TGTGCCAGCTCACCACCAGGGGGCCTGAACACTGAAGCTTTCTTT
CDR3: CASSPPGGLNTEAFF

V: TRBV12-5
size: .
J: TRBJ2-1
D: TRBD2
DNA: TGTGCTAGTGGAGCGGGGGGGATATTCTACAATGAGCAGTTCTTC
CDR3: CASGAGGIFYNEQFF

V: TRBV5-1
size: few
J: TRBJ2-7
D: TRBD2
DNA: TGCGCCTCCTCGGGACTAGCGGGGGCCTACGAGCAGTACTTC
CDR3: CASSGLAGAYEQYF

V: TRBV19
size: .
J: TRBJ2-1
D: TRBD2
DNA: TGTGCCAGTCAGAGACTAGCGGCGGACAATGAGCAGTTCTTC
CDR3: CASQRLAADNEQFF

V: TRBV28
size: .
J: TRBJ2-1
D: TRBD2
DNA: TGTGCCAGCAGTTTTTTACTAGCGGGAGGCTCCAATGAGCAGTTCTTC
CDR3: CASSFLLAGGSNEQFF

V: TRBV12-3/TRBV12-4
size: .
J: TRBJ1-1
D: .
DNA: TGTGCCAGCCCTACAGGGTCGGGAGCTTTCTTT
CDR3: CASPTGSGAFF

V: TRBV19
size: .
J: TRBJ2-1
D: TRBD1
DNA: TGTGCCAGTACCTCCCCGGACAGGGTACCGTTCTTC
CDR3: CASTSPDRVPFF